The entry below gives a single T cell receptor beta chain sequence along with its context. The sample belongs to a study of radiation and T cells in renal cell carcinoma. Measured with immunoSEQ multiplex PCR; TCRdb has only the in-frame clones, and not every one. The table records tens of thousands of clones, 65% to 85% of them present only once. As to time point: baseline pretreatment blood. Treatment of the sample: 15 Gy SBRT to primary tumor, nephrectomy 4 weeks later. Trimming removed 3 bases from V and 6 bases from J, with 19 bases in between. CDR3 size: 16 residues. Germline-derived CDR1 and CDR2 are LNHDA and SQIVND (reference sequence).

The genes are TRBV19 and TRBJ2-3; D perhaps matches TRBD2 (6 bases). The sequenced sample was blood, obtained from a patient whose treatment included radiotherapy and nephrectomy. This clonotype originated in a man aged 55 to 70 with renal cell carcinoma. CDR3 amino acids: CASSIPSGGVGDTQYF. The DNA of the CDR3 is TGTGCCAGTAGTATTCCGAGTGGAGGGGTGGGTGATACGCAGTATTTT.